The clone carrying this T cell receptor (beta chain) was counted many times. Antigen specificity is unknown. TCRdb ran MiXCR on the 5' RACE reads and lists one entry per CDR3 protein. The data contain hundreds of thousands of distinct CDR3 sequences, approximately 9% of them singletons. V lost 1 base and J lost 5, with 5 bases in between. CDR1 is MGHDK and CDR2 is SYGVNS in the germline V gene. CDR3 length equals 12 residues. This entry comes from a study of identical twins. Study-level results: Among monozygotic twins, out-of-frame TCR alpha sharing exceeded what models predicted.

The same sample was also studied in work on yellow fever vaccine responses in identical twins.

The sample consisted of PBMCs. The chain couples TRBV25-1 to TRBJ2-5; no definite D call. This TCR was sampled from a woman younger than 30 in good health. The CDR3 loop reads CASSELEETQYF. For the CDR3, the DNA is TGTGCCAGCAGTGAATTGGAGGAGACCCAGTACTTC.